These 29 T cell receptor beta chains were all obtained from the same sample, sequenced in a study of blood T cell repertoires in COVID-19. Using immunoSEQ multiplex PCR, the repertoire was profiled, and TCRdb retains in-frame clones only, with some absent. The sample has 210,000 or so clones; about 83% are singletons. The sequenced sample was PBMCs or T cells enriched from blood (not recorded which). All receptors come from a woman between 45 and 65 years old who had been exposed to COVID-19.

The V call is TRBV5-1, the J call TRBJ2-1, with 9 bases fitting TRBD1. Per germline, CDR1 SGHRS and CDR2 YFSETQ. The CDR3 contains 15 residues. V dropped 2 bases and J dropped 7; count of bases not matched to a gene: 7. The CDR3 nucleotides are TGCGCCAGCAGCTTAAGGTGGACAGGGGATAATGAGCAGTTCTTC. This sequence encodes CASSLRWTGDNEQFF.

In DNA form, the CDR3 reads TGCACCAGCAAGGCAGGGCTTACTGAAGCTTTCTTT. It yields the protein CTSKAGLTEAFF. V gene TRBV1 combines with J gene TRBJ1-1; the D call TRBD1 from the table was never checked on the DNA. TRBV1 constitutes a pseudogene. This CDR3 region has 12 residues.

Written as DNA, the CDR3 is TGCAGCGTTGAACAAGAAACTCCCGGGGAGCTGTTTTTT. Its protein product is CSVEQETPGELFF. V gene TRBV29-1 combines with J gene TRBJ2-2, with unresolved D. CDR1 and CDR2 (germline): SQVTM, ANQGSEA. The CDR3 loop spans 13 amino acids. V was clipped by 2 bases and J by 6 bases, with 10 bases between them.

This chain uses TRBV19 with TRBJ1-2, with 7 bases matching TRBD1. Germline V lookup: CDR1 LNHDA, CDR2 SQIVND (reference sequence). The V segment lost 1 base and the J segment 3 bases; nucleotides outside the gene matches: 2. This CDR3 region has 14 residues. The CDR3 region has the DNA TGTGCCAGTAGTATAGCCGGACAGGACTATGGCTACACCTTC. Its protein product is CASSIAGQDYGYTF.

The chain has TRBV28 and TRBJ1-1, with D possibly being TRBD1 (5 bases). V gave up 4 bases and J gave up 1 base, with 13 bases separating them. CDR3 size: 15 residues. CDR1 MDHEN and CDR2 SYDVKM come from the germline V gene. The CDR3, as DNA: TGTGCCAGCAGTTGGGGCAGCCCCTGGAACACTGAAGCTTTCTTT. Translated, it gives CASSWGSPWNTEAFF.

V usage is TRBV10-3 and J usage is TRBJ2-1, with 9 positions matching TRBD1. Trimming took 2 bases from V and 5 from J; bases not matched to a gene: 7. Germline V lookup: CDR1 ENHRY, CDR2 SYGVKD. The CDR3 sequence is 16 residues long. The CDR3 DNA reads as TGTGCCATCAGTGAGGCGGGACAGGGAGGAAACAATGAGCAGTTCTTC. Translating gives CAISEAGQGGNNEQFF.

Regarding this clone: A single base separates this from a much larger clone, so it may be a read error. The V and J genes are TRBV5-5 and TRBJ1-1; tentatively, D is TRBD1 (6 bases). V lost 0 bases and J 3 bases, leaving 6 bases between the germline ends. The CDR3 totals 13 residues. CDR1 and CDR2 from the germline V gene are SGHKS and YYEKEE (reference sequence). DNA of the CDR3: TGTGCCAGCAGCTTGGCAGGGGACACTGAAGCTTTCTTT. Amino acids: CASSLAGDTEAFF.

V is TRBV7-2 and J is TRBJ1-4; maybe TRBD1 (6 bases). V was trimmed by 0 bases and J by 8 bases, leaving 16 bases between them. Germline CDR1 and CDR2: SGHTA and FQGNSA. The CDR3 sequence is 16 residues long. The CDR3, as DNA: TGTGCCAGCAGCTTAGCTTATGGCAGGGGCATCGAAAAACTGTTTTTT. Translating it yields CASSLAYGRGIEKLFF.

V and J are TRBV30 and TRBJ1-1, with D unclear. Deletions cut 4 bases from V and 0 bases from J, with 15 bases between. Germline CDR1 and CDR2: GTSNPN and SVGIG (reference sequence). This CDR3 comprises 15 residues. The CDR3 coding sequence is TGTGCCTGGACCACCTTCAGCGGCATGAACACTGAAGCTTTCTTT. Translation: CAWTTFSGMNTEAFF. Using reference TRBV30 and TRBJ1-1 for the parts outside the CDR3, the full variable domain is SQTIHQWPATLVQPVGSPLSLECTVEGTSNPNLYWYRQAAGRGLQLLFYSVGIGQISSEVPQNLSASRPQDRQFILSSKKLLLSDSGFYLCAWTTFSGMNTEAFFGQGTRLTVV.

This chain joins TRBV11-2 and TRBJ2-1, with 9 bases matching TRBD1. Germline V gene data show CDR1 as SGHAT and CDR2 as FQNNGV. This CDR3 has 15 amino acids. V dropped 4 bases and J dropped 4; count of bases not matched to a gene: 5. The CDR3 loop is CASSSWTGVYNEQFF. CDR3 nucleotide sequence: TGTGCCAGCAGCTCGTGGACAGGGGTTTACAATGAGCAGTTCTTC.

The genes are TRBV28 and TRBJ1-2, with TRBD1 identical over 9 bases. CDR1 and CDR2 (germline): MDHEN, SYDVKM. The CDR3 length is 15 residues. After removal of 6 bases from V and 2 bases from J, the junction contained 7 bases not matched to a gene. CDR3 DNA: TGTGCCAGCAGCCCCGGGACAGGGCAAAACTATGGCTACACCTTC. This translates into CASSPGTGQNYGYTF.

The table lists this clone with a few counts. The CDR3 nucleotides are TGCGCCAGCAGCTTGATGGCCGAAAACATTCAGTACTTC. It specifies CASSLMAENIQYF. The rearrangement joins TRBV5-1 to TRBJ2-4; no clear D gene. The CDR3 loop spans 13 amino acids. Trimming took 1 base from V and 5 from J, leaving 7 bases between them. Germline-derived CDR1 and CDR2 are SGHRS and YFSETQ.

This clone was seen a handful of times. The genes are TRBV29-1 and TRBJ1-2; D is undetermined. Germline-derived CDR1 and CDR2 are SQVTM and ANQGSEA. CDR3 length equals 12 residues. Trimming removed 4 bases from V and 1 base from J, with 7 bases in between. CDR3 coding DNA: TGCAGCGTTGCGGAGGGTAACTATGGCTACACCTTC. It translates to CSVAEGNYGYTF.

Only a few counts were recorded for this clone. The chain has TRBV4-1 and TRBJ1-1, with 7 bases fitting TRBD1. The CDR3 totals 19 residues. V was pared by 2 bases and J by 4 bases, with 19 bases of the junction left unmatched. CDR1 and CDR2 (germline): MGHRA, YSYEKL. CDR3 sequence: CASSQIMGVAGGPTTEAFF. In DNA form, the CDR3 reads TGCGCCAGCAGCCAAATTATGGGGGTGGCAGGGGGTCCCACCACTGAAGCTTTCTTT.

This chain joins TRBV28 and TRBJ2-5; D might be TRBD1 (5 bases). Germline-derived CDR1 and CDR2 are MDHEN and SYDVKM. V was cut by 2 bases and J by 5 bases, with 18 bases left in between. The CDR3 consists of 16 residues. CDR3 nucleotides: TGTGCCAGCAGTTTACCCCTGCCAGGGCCGTTGGAGACCCAGTACTTC. Translated, it gives CASSLPLPGPLETQYF.

V usage is TRBV7-9 and J usage is TRBJ2-7; perhaps TRBD1 as D (6 bases). The germline V and J ends were trimmed by 4 bases and 2 bases, with 21 bases remaining between them. CDR3 length: 17 amino acids. Germline CDR1 reads SEHNR; CDR2 reads FQNEAQ (reference sequence). CDR3 nucleotide sequence: TGTGCCAGCAGCTCTCGCCCAGCGGCCCCAGGGGCCTACGAGCAGTACTTC. This translates into CASSSRPAAPGAYEQYF.

The chain employs TRBV7-2 and TRBJ1-1, with TRBD1 matching over 11 bases. V lost 6 bases, J lost 8 bases, and 5 bases stayed unmatched. The length of the CDR3 is 13 residues. Per germline, CDR1 SGHTA and CDR2 FQGNSA. CDR3 in amino acids: CASSPDRGLEAFF. As DNA, the CDR3 is TGTGCCAGCAGTCCGGACAGGGGGCTGGAAGCTTTCTTT.

The rearrangement uses TRBV2 and TRBJ1-5, with D possibly TRBD1 on 5 matching bases. This CDR3 contains 14 residues. CDR1 is SNHLY, CDR2 FYNNEI, per germline. V shed 6 bases and J shed 6 bases, with 15 bases lying between them. CDR3 coding DNA: TGTGCCAGCAGCTTTGGGGGGGTAGGTCAGCCCCAGCATTTT. Translation gives CASSFGGVGQPQHF.

The rearrangement joins TRBV4-1 to TRBJ1-1, with D possibly matching TRBD1 (6 bases). The V gene's germline CDR1 is MGHRA and CDR2 YSYEKL. This CDR3 has 13 residues. Trimming took off 4 bases at V and 6 bases at J, with 12 bases between the two ends. The CDR3 protein is CASSPQGSPEAFF. The CDR3 bases are TGCGCCAGCAGCCCACAGGGTTCGCCTGAAGCTTTCTTT.

This clone came up once. The chain uses TRBV5-1 and TRBJ1-1, with 7 bases lining up with TRBD1. CDR1 is SGHRS, CDR2 YFSETQ, per germline. Trimming took 4 bases from V and 7 from J; bases not matched to a gene: 13. The CDR3 contains 15 residues. The CDR3 nucleotides are TGCGCCAGCAGCCAAATTCCGGGACAGCCTATTGAAGCTTTCTTT. Amino acid sequence: CASSQIPGQPIEAFF.

V gene TRBV7-2 combines with J gene TRBJ1-1; 7 nucleotides line up with TRBD1. CDR3 size: 14 residues. V lost 1 base to trimming and J lost 4 bases; unmatched junction nucleotides: 3. From germline, CDR1 is SGHTA and CDR2 FQGNSA. DNA for the CDR3: TGTGCCAGCAGCTTAGAGGGGGCTAGCACTGAAGCTTTCTTT. Translated: CASSLEGASTEAFF. Together with reference TRBV7-2 and TRBJ1-1, the CDR3 gives the full variable domain: GAGVSQSPSNKVTEKGKDVELRCDPISGHTALYWYRQSLGQGLEFLIYFQGNSAPDKSGLPSDRFSAERTGGSVSTLTIQRTQQEDSAVYLCASSLEGASTEAFFGQGTRLTVV.

This clone came up once. This chain connects TRBV27 to TRBJ1-1; 7 bases line up with TRBD1. Germline V gene sequence: CDR1 MNHEY, CDR2 SMNVEV (reference sequence). V lost 6 bases, J lost 5 bases, and 6 bases stayed unmatched. The CDR3 has 13 residues. The CDR3 reads CASRSTGTTEAFF. DNA of the CDR3: TGTGCCAGCAGGTCGACAGGGACGACTGAAGCTTTCTTT.

V and J are TRBV11-2 and TRBJ1-3; no firm D call. The CDR3 totals 16 residues. The germline CDR1 and CDR2 sequences are SGHAT and FQNNGV. V lost 0 bases and J 2 bases, leaving 11 bases between the germline ends. Written as DNA, the CDR3 is TGTGCCAGCAGCTTAGATAGGCCTCGGGCTGGAAACACCATATATTTT. Amino acid sequence: CASSLDRPRAGNTIYF.

This clone was counted once. The rearrangement uses TRBV5-8 and TRBJ1-4; D might be TRBD1 (6 bases). Germline loops: CDR1 SGHTS, CDR2 YDEGEE. The CDR3 sequence is 11 residues long. CDR3 loop: CARKDSEKLFF. The CDR3 region has the DNA TGTGCTCGGAAGGACAGCGAAAAACTGTTTTTT.

The CDR3 DNA is TGTGCCAGCAGCTCACCTGGGGGGGCTGGAAACACCATATATTTT. Translated, it gives CASSSPGGAGNTIYF. This chain uses TRBV7-2 with TRBJ1-3; a possible D gene is TRBD1 (5 bases). V lost 4 bases and J lost 2, with 12 bases in between. Germline-derived CDR1 and CDR2 are SGHTA and FQGNSA. The CDR3 is 15 residues long.

This clone was recorded once. The CDR3 sequence is CASSRRGGVGYGYTF. The CDR3 DNA reads TGCGCCAGCAGCCGCAGAGGGGGAGTGGGCTATGGCTACACCTTC. V and J are TRBV4-3 and TRBJ1-2, with D maybe TRBD1 (6 bases). The CDR3 has 15 amino acids. CDR1 is LGHNA and CDR2 is YSLEER in the germline V gene. V was shortened by 4 bases and J by 4 bases, with 16 bases between the two germline ends.

This rearrangement joins TRBV7-2 to TRBJ2-1; perhaps TRBD2 as D (6 bases). Germline lookup yields CDR1 SGHTA and CDR2 FQGNSA. CDR3 length equals 14 residues. The ends were cut back, 4 bases at V and 7 bases at J, with 14 bases in the middle. CDR3 nucleotide sequence: TGTGCCAGCAGCTGGACGACTAGTAGGAATGAGCAGTTCTTC. This gives the protein CASSWTTSRNEQFF.

The chain links TRBV5-1 to TRBJ2-7, with no clear D. The CDR3 is made up of 13 amino acids. Per germline, CDR1 SGHRS and CDR2 YFSETQ. The germline V and J ends were trimmed by 1 base and 1 base, with 6 bases remaining between them. The DNA for the CDR3 is TGCGCCAGCAGCTTGTCTCAGTCCTACGAGCAGTACTTC. It codes for CASSLSQSYEQYF.

This clone was counted a single time. The chain carries TRBV19 and TRBJ1-5, with D perhaps TRBD1 (5 bases). Germline CDR1 reads LNHDA; CDR2 reads SQIVND (reference sequence). Trimming pared 9 bases from V and 0 bases from J, leaving 18 bases between. The CDR3 is 16 residues long. The CDR3, as DNA: TGTGCCAGCAGGAGTTGGAGACAGAATAGCAATCAGCCCCAGCATTTT. Translation gives CASRSWRQNSNQPQHF. The complete variable domain, with remaining parts taken from reference TRBV19 and TRBJ1-5, reads DGGITQSPKYLFRKEGQNVTLSCEQNLNHDAMYWYRQDPGQGLRLIYYSQIVNDFQKGDIAEGYSVSREKKESFPLTVTSAQKNPTAFYLCASRSWRQNSNQPQHFGDGTRLSIL.